This T cell receptor (beta chain) stems from a study of cytomegalovirus exposure and HLA in healthy donors. As regards this clone: Its antigen remains unknown.

A multiplex PCR was run with 60 Vbeta primers and 13 Jbeta primers. Measured with immunoSEQ multiplex PCR; TCRdb has only the in-frame clones, and not every one. The sample yields roughly 100,000 clones, under 85% seen once. The CDR3 is made up of 15 amino acids. V lost 0 bases and J lost 7; bases outside the gene matches: 7. Germline V gives CDR1 SGHRS, CDR2 YFSETQ. Broader study findings: Later analysis identified about 17,000 TCR beta sequences associated with HLA alleles, using a false discovery rate threshold of 0.05. The authors assumed roughly uniform sequencing depth across donors for presence/absence analyses. Overall, some 160 TCR beta chains were annotated as cytomegalovirus-associated.

The TCR sequence derives from a man aged 30 to 45 in good health and CMV-seronegative. The J gene is TRBJ1-5, the V gene TRBV5-1, with 7 bases that match TRBD1. Source material: PBMCs. The CDR3 protein is CASSLDEGGTQPQHF. CDR3 sequence (DNA): TGCGCCAGCAGCTTGGATGAAGGGGGCACACAGCCCCAGCATTTT.